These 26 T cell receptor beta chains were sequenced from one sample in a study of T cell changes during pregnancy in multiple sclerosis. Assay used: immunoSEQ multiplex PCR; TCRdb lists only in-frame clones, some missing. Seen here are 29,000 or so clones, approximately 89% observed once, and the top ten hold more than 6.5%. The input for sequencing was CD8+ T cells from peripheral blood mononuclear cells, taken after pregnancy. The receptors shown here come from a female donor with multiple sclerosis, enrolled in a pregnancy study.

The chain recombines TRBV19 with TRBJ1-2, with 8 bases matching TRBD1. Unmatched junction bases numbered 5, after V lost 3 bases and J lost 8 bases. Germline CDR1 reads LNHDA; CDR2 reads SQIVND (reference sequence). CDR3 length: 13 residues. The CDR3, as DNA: TGTGCCAGTAGTATGCAGGGGGCGAGCGGCTACACCTTC. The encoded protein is CASSMQGASGYTF.

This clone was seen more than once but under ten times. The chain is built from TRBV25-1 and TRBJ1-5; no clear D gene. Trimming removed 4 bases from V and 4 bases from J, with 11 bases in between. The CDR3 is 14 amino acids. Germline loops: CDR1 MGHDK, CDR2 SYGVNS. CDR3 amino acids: CASSGRTGNQPQHF. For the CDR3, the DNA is TGTGCCAGCAGTGGGCGGACGGGGAATCAGCCCCAGCATTTT.

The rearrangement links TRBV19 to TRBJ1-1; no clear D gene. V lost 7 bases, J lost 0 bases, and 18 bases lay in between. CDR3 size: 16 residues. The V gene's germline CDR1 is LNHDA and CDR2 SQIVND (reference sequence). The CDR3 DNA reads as TGTGCCAGTATCCCAACTCGGGGAAAATTGAACACTGAAGCTTTCTTT. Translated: CASIPTRGKLNTEAFF.

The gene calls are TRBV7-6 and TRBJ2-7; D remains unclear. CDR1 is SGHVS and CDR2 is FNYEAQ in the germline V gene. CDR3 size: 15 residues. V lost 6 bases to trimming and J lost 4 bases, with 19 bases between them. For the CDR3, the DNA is TGTGCCAGCAGTTCCTCTATGGGCTTGTTTTACGAGCAGTACTTC. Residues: CASSSSMGLFYEQYF.

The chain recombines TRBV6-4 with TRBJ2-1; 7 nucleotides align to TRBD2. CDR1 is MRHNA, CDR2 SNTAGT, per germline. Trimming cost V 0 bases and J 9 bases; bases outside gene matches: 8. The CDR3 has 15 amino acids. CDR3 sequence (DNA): TGTGCCAGCAGTGACTCGAGGGAGGGCTCCGGTGAGCAGTTCTTC. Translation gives CASSDSREGSGEQFF.

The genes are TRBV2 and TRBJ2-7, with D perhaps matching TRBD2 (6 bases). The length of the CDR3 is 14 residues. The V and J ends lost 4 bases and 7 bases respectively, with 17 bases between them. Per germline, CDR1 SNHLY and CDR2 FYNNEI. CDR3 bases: TGTGCCAGCAGTGTGTTGGGAGGACGAAGGGAGCAGTACTTC. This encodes CASSVLGGRREQYF.

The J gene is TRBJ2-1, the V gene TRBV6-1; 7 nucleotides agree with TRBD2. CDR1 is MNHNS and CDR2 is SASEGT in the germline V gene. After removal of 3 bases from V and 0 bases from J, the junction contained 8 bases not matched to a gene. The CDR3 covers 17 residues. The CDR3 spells CASSDTSLASSYNEQFF. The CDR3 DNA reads TGTGCCAGCAGTGACACCTCACTAGCGAGCTCCTACAATGAGCAGTTCTTC.

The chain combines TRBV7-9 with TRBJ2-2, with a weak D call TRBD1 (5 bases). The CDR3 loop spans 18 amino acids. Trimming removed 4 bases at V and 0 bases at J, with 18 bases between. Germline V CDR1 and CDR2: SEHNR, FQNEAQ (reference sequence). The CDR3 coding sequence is TGTGCCAGCAGCTCGACAGTGGACCCCAAATCGAACACCGGGGAGCTGTTTTTT. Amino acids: CASSSTVDPKSNTGELFF.

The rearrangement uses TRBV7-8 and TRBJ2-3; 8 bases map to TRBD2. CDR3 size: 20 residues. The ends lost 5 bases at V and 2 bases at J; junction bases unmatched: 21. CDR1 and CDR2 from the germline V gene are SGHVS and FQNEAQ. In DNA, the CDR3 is TGTGCCAGCAGCCCAAGCTTCGCGCGCGTTAGCGGGATTTCCACAGATACGCAGTATTTT. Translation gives CASSPSFARVSGISTDTQYF.

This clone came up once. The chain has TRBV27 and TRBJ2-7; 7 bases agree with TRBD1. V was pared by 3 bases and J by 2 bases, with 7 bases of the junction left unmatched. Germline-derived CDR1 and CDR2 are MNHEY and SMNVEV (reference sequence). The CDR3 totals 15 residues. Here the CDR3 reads CASSFTGAFTYEQYF. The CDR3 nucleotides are TGTGCCAGCAGTTTCACAGGGGCCTTCACCTACGAGCAGTACTTC.

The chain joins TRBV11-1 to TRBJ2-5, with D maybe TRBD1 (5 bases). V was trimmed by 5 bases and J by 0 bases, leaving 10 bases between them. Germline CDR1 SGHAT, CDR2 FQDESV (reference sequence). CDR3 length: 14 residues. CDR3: CASSPRQYQETQYF. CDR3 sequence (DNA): TGTGCCAGCAGCCCCCGACAGTACCAAGAGACCCAGTACTTC.

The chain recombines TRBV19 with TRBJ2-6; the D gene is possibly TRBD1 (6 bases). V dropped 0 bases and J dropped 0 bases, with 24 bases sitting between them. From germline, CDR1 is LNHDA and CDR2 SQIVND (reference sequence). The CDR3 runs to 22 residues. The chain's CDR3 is CASSIDRLSEDSPFSGANVLTF. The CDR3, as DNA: TGTGCCAGTAGTATAGATCGCCTATCTGAGGACAGTCCCTTCTCTGGGGCCAACGTCCTGACTTTC.

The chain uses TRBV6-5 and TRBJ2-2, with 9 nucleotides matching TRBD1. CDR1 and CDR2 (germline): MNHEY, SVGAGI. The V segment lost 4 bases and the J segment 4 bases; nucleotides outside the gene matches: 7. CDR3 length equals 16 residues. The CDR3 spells CASSSRDRALTGELFF. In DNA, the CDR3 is TGTGCCAGCAGTTCCCGGGACAGGGCCCTCACCGGGGAGCTGTTTTTT.

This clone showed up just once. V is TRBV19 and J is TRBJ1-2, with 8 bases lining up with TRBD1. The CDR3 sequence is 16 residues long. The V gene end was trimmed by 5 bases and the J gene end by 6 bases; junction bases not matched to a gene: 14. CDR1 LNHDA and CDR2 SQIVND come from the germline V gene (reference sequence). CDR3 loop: CASSSSWAGGFDGYTF. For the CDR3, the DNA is TGTGCCAGTAGTTCCTCTTGGGCAGGGGGCTTTGATGGCTACACCTTC.

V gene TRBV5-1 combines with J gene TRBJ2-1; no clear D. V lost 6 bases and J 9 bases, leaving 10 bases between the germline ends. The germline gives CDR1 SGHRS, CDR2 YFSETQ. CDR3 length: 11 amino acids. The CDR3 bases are TGCGCCAGCAACAGTGGTCCTGAGCAGTTCTTC. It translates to CASNSGPEQFF.

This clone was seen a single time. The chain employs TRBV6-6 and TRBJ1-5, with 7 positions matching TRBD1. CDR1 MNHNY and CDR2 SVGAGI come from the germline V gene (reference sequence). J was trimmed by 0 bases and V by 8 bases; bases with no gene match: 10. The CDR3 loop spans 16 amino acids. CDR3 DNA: TGTGCCAGCGCGGACAGGCCTCCCGATAGCAATCAGCCCCAGCATTTT. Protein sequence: CASADRPPDSNQPQHF.

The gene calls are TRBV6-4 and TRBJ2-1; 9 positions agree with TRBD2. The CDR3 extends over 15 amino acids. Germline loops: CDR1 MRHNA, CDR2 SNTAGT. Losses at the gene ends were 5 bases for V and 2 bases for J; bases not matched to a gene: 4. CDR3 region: CASSLAGEAYNEQFF. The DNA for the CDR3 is TGTGCCAGCAGTTTAGCGGGAGAAGCCTACAATGAGCAGTTCTTC.

The CDR3 spells CASGGLEDTQYF. CDR3 bases: TGTGCCAGCGGAGGCTTAGAAGATACGCAGTATTTT. The V gene is TRBV25-1, the J gene TRBJ2-3; weak D call: TRBD2 (5 bases). The CDR3 consists of 12 residues. Germline lookup yields CDR1 MGHDK and CDR2 SYGVNS. Trimming took 8 bases from V and 5 from J, leaving 11 bases between them.

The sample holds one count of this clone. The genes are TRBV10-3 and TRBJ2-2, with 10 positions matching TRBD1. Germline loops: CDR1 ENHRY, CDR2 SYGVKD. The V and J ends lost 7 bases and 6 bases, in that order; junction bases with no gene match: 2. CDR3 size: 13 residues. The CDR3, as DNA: TGTGCCATCAAGGGACAGGGGCCCGGGGAGCTGTTTTTT. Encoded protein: CAIKGQGPGELFF.

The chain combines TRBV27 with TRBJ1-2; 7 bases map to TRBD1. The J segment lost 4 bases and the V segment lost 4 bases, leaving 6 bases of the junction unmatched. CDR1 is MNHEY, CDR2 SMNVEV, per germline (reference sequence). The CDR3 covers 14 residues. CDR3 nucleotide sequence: TGTGCCAGCAGTTCGACAGGGATCCCCTATGGCTACACCTTC. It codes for CASSSTGIPYGYTF.

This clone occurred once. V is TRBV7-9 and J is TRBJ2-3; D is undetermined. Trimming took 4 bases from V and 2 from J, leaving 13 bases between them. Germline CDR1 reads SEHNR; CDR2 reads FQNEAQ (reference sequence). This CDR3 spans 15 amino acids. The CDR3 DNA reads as TGTGCCAGCAGCTATTTGAGACACCTCACAGATACGCAGTATTTT. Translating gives CASSYLRHLTDTQYF.

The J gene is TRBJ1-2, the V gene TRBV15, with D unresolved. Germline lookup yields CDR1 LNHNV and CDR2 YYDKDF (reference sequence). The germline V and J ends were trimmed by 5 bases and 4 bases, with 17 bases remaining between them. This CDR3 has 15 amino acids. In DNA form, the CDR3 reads TGTGCCACCAGCCCCTCAGGTTACGCTATCTATGGCTACACCTTC. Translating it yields CATSPSGYAIYGYTF.

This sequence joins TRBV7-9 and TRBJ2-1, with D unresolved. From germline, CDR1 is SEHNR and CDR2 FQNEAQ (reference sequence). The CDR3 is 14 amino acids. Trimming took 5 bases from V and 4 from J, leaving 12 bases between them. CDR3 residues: CASSLLSIYNEQFF. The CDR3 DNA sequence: TGTGCCAGCAGCCTACTCTCCATATACAATGAGCAGTTCTTC.

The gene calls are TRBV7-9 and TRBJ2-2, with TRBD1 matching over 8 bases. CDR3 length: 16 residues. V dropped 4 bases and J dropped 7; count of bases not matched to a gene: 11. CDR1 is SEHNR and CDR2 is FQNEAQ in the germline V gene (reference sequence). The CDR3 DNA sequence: TGTGCCAGCAGCTCCAACGCAGGGGGCTCTCACGGGGAGCTGTTTTTT. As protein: CASSSNAGGSHGELFF.

The CDR3 spells CASSPTSGRGYEQYF. The CDR3 coding sequence is TGTGCCAGCAGCCCGACTAGCGGGAGGGGATACGAGCAGTACTTC. The chain carries TRBV7-9 and TRBJ2-7; TRBD2 agrees at 14 bases. Germline V lookup: CDR1 SEHNR, CDR2 FQNEAQ (reference sequence). Trimming cost V 5 bases and J 4 bases; bases outside gene matches: 4. The CDR3 has 15 residues.

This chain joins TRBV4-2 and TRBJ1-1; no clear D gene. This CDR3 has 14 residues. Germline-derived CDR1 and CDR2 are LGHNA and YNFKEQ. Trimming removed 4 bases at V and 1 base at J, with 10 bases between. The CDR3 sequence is CASSLGLENTEAFF. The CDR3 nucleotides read TGTGCCAGCAGCCTCGGACTGGAGAACACTGAAGCTTTCTTT.